The 18 T cell receptor beta chains given below trace back to one sample, sequenced in a study of OX40 agonist ivuxolimab in advanced cancers. Assay used: immunoSEQ multiplex PCR; TCRdb lists only in-frame clones, some missing. Found here are about 35,000 clones, around 80% of them singletons; the top ten hold 15% to 20%. Sequencing used CD4+ or CD8+ T cells sorted from blood, obtained in a trial of the OX40 agonist ivuxolimab. These receptor sequences come from an adult with an advanced solid tumor such as melanoma, head and neck, liver or kidney cancer.

This clone was seen more than once but under ten times. The rearrangement links TRBV13 to TRBJ2-1; 7 bases line up with TRBD1. The germline gives CDR1 PRHDT, CDR2 FYEKMQ (reference sequence). Unmatched junction bases numbered 5, after V lost 4 bases and J lost 5 bases. This CDR3 has 14 residues. The DNA of the CDR3 is TGTGCCAGCAGCTCCCGGGACAGTAACAATGAGCAGTTCTTC. Residues: CASSSRDSNNEQFF. The whole variable domain, remainder taken from reference TRBV13 and TRBJ2-1, is AAGVIQSPRHLIKEKRETATLKCYPIPRHDTVYWYQQGPGQDPQFLISFYEKMQSDKGSIPDRFSAQQFSDYHSELNMSSLELGDSALYFCASSSRDSNNEQFFGPGTRLTVL.

This sequence joins TRBV6-1 and TRBJ2-3; 10 nucleotides match TRBD2. Per germline, CDR1 MNHNS and CDR2 SASEGT. The CDR3 covers 14 residues. V dropped 8 bases and J dropped 3; count of bases not matched to a gene: 5. CDR3: CASCLLAGTDTQYF. DNA of the CDR3: TGTGCCAGCTGTTTACTAGCGGGGACAGATACGCAGTATTTT.

J is TRBJ1-2 and V is TRBV7-6, with 8 positions matching TRBD1. J lost 4 bases, V lost 4 bases, and 2 bases had no gene match. This CDR3 spans 13 amino acids. CDR1 and CDR2 from the germline V gene are SGHVS and FNYEAQ. The CDR3 loop reads CASSSDRGYGYTF. The CDR3 DNA reads TGTGCCAGCAGCTCAGACAGGGGCTATGGCTACACCTTC.

The chain combines TRBV11-3 with TRBJ2-7, with D possibly matching TRBD2 (6 bases). CDR1 SGHNT and CDR2 YENEEA come from the germline V gene. The germline V and J ends were trimmed by 4 bases and 1 base, with 11 bases remaining between them. The CDR3 consists of 14 residues. The DNA for the CDR3 is TGTGCCAGCAGCTCGCGGGACCGGTCCTACGAGCAGTACTTC. It is translated as CASSSRDRSYEQYF.

J is TRBJ2-7 and V is TRBV6-5, with D possibly being TRBD1 (6 bases). The CDR3 has 15 amino acids. The germline CDR1 and CDR2 sequences are MNHEY and SVGAGI. Trimming removed 5 bases from V and 2 bases from J, with 16 bases in between. The CDR3 loop is CASSLGTTSTYEQYF. In nucleotides, the CDR3 is TGTGCCAGCAGTCTCGGGACAACGTCTACCTACGAGCAGTACTTC.

This chain links TRBV2 with TRBJ1-4; 8 positions agree with TRBD1. The germline V gene encodes CDR1 SNHLY and CDR2 FYNNEI. V lost 4 bases, J lost 5 bases, and 12 bases stayed unmatched. The CDR3 spans 17 residues. The CDR3 sequence: CASSVNGQGAGNEKLFF. The CDR3 nucleotides read TGTGCCAGCAGTGTTAATGGACAGGGAGCGGGAAATGAAAAACTGTTTTTT.

The rearrangement joins TRBV7-6 to TRBJ2-3, with a tentative D call TRBD2 (5 bases). CDR1 is SGHVS, CDR2 FNYEAQ, per germline. V lost 2 bases and J 3 bases, leaving 9 bases between the germline ends. There are 14 residues in the CDR3. CDR3: CASSLFPGTDTQYF. The CDR3 region has the DNA TGTGCCAGCAGCTTATTTCCGGGGACAGATACGCAGTATTTT.

The chain employs TRBV6-6 and TRBJ1-5; D uncertain. This CDR3 comprises 16 residues. The V end lost 2 bases, the J end lost 0 bases, and 11 bases lay between the germline ends. Germline V lookup: CDR1 MNHNY, CDR2 SVGAGI (reference sequence). The CDR3 coding sequence is TGTGCCAGCAGTTACGTCTGGAGAAATAGCAATCAGCCCCAGCATTTT. Amino acids: CASSYVWRNSNQPQHF.

The rearrangement links TRBV29-1 to TRBJ2-5; D might be TRBD1 or TRBD2, each matching 6 bases. Germline CDR1 reads SQVTM; CDR2 reads ANQGSEA. The ends were cut back, 7 bases at V and 5 bases at J, with 20 bases in the middle. The CDR3 spans 14 residues. CDR3 amino acids: CSAEGGQGPETQYF. DNA of the CDR3: TGCAGCGCCGAGGGGGGCCAGGGTCCCGAGACCCAGTACTTC.

The V and J genes are TRBV6-1 and TRBJ2-7; the D gene is possibly TRBD1 (6 bases). Between the trimmed V and J ends, which lost 6 bases and 3 bases, there was a span of 12 bases. The length of the CDR3 is 13 residues. The germline CDR1 and CDR2 sequences are MNHNS and SASEGT. CDR3 bases: TGTGCCAGCAGCGACAGGCTGCTCTACGAGCAGTACTTC. Translated, it gives CASSDRLLYEQYF.

The chain is built from TRBV5-4 and TRBJ2-7; D might be TRBD2 (5 bases). Germline CDR1 SGHNT, CDR2 YYREEE (reference sequence). V lost 5 bases, J lost 6 bases, and 9 bases lay in between. This CDR3 region has 11 residues. The CDR3 is CASRGGGEQYF. The CDR3 DNA reads TGTGCCAGCAGAGGTGGAGGCGAGCAGTACTTC.

V usage is TRBV13 and J usage is TRBJ2-3, with TRBD1 matching over 7 bases. The CDR3 totals 20 residues. Germline V gives CDR1 PRHDT, CDR2 FYEKMQ (reference sequence). The ends lost 4 bases at V and 1 base at J; junction bases unmatched: 20. CDR3 bases: TGTGCCAGCAGCTCCGGGTCTCCAGGGGGACACAAAATGGGCACAGATACGCAGTATTTT. This encodes CASSSGSPGGHKMGTDTQYF.

This chain uses TRBV27 with TRBJ1-1, with D perhaps TRBD1 (5 bases). This CDR3 contains 14 residues. Trimming took 6 bases from V and 3 from J, leaving 14 bases between them. CDR1 and CDR2 (germline): MNHEY, SMNVEV (reference sequence). CDR3 bases: TGTGCCAGCAGGCTGGGGGTAGAAGACACTGAAGCTTTCTTT. It specifies CASRLGVEDTEAFF.

This clone was seen a handful of times. This chain connects TRBV28 to TRBJ1-2; tentatively, D is TRBD1 (5 bases). Germline V gene sequence: CDR1 MDHEN, CDR2 SYDVKM. The V end lost 8 bases, the J end lost 3 bases, and 13 bases lay between the germline ends. This CDR3 contains 13 residues. CDR3: CASLRDGYYGYTF. The DNA for the CDR3 is TGTGCCAGCTTGCGGGACGGATACTATGGCTACACCTTC.

The rearrangement uses TRBV7-8 and TRBJ2-7; 10 positions agree with TRBD2. The CDR3 length is 16 residues. V dropped 6 bases and J dropped 3; count of bases not matched to a gene: 11. From germline, CDR1 is SGHVS and CDR2 FQNEAQ. CDR3 sequence reads: CASSPTLAGDDYEQYF. DNA of the CDR3: TGTGCCAGCAGTCCCACTCTAGCGGGAGATGACTACGAGCAGTACTTC.

CDR3 residues: CSVRWDRAYEQYF. The CDR3 DNA is TGCAGCGTTCGGTGGGACCGAGCCTACGAGCAGTACTTC. The gene calls are TRBV29-1 and TRBJ2-7, with D possibly called TRBD1 or TRBD2 (5 bases each). Germline-derived CDR1 and CDR2 are SQVTM and ANQGSEA. V shed 5 bases and J shed 2 bases, with 13 bases lying between them. The CDR3 is 13 residues long.

The sample holds one count of this clone. J is TRBJ2-7 and V is TRBV4-1, with 8 bases aligning to TRBD1. The V gene's germline CDR1 is MGHRA and CDR2 YSYEKL. This CDR3 has 15 amino acids. V trimming: 3 bases; J trimming: 7 bases; junction bases outside the gene matches: 11. DNA for the CDR3: TGCGCCAGCAGCCATCGTGAGACAGGGGTTCGAGAGCAGTACTTC. As protein: CASSHRETGVREQYF.

In this sample, this clone turned up once. The rearrangement links TRBV28 to TRBJ2-1, with 7 bases matching TRBD2. V lost 7 bases and J lost 4; bases outside the gene matches: 10. CDR3 length equals 15 residues. The germline V gene has CDR1 MDHEN and CDR2 SYDVKM. CDR3 sequence reads: CASTRMREFYNEQFF. DNA for the CDR3: TGTGCCAGCACCCGAATGCGGGAGTTTTACAATGAGCAGTTCTTC. Full variable domain (outside the CDR3, taken from reference TRBV28 and TRBJ2-1): DVKVTQSSRYLVKRTGEKVFLECVQDMDHENMFWYRQDPGLGLRLIYFSYDVKMKEKGDIPEGYSVSREKKERFSLILESASTNQTSMYLCASTRMREFYNEQFFGPGTRLTVL.